The entry below gives a single T cell receptor beta chain sequence along with its context. Its target is not known. This record belongs to a study of cytomegalovirus exposure and HLA in healthy donors. Germline assignment: CDR1 MDHEN and CDR2 SYDVKM. This CDR3 contains 13 residues. Study results and limitations: CMV antigen specificity was confirmed in vitro for three CMV-associated chains. According to the study, roughly 160 TCR beta chains were cytomegalovirus-associated. The HLA-A and HLA-B alleles of most subjects were reportedly predicted accurately from TCR beta sequences.

Researchers ran the PCR with 60 Vbeta and 13 Jbeta primers. Sequenced by immunoSEQ multiplex PCR; TCRdb stores in-frame clones only, minus some. Counted here are about 150,000 clones, roughly 70% occurring once; the ten biggest clones make up 2.1%. This chain links TRBV28 with TRBJ2-5, with D possibly being TRBD1 (6 bases). The J call could be wrong; TRBJ2-7 is a better fit for the DNA end. This receptor was taken from a man aged 25 to 40 in good health and CMV-seronegative. Specimen: PBMCs. CDR3 residues: CASRGQGAYEQYF. As DNA, the CDR3 is TGTGCCAGCAGGGGACAAGGGGCCTACGAGCAGTACTTC.